The 10 T cell receptor beta chains below all came from one sample that was sequenced in a study of CD8 T cell repertoires and HIV-1 epitope variants. Only in-frame clones appear in the TCRdb table, and some are missing; sequencing was by immunoSEQ multiplex PCR. The sample records some 87,000 clones, roughly 80% being singletons. What was sequenced was uncultured baseline CD8+ T cells from peripheral blood mononuclear cells (PBMCs). These receptors all stem from a male donor with HIV.

V and J are TRBV30 and TRBJ1-2; 7 positions agree with TRBD1. Losses at the gene ends were 7 bases for V and 2 bases for J; bases not matched to a gene: 4. This CDR3 contains 12 residues. The germline V gene has CDR1 GTSNPN and CDR2 SVGIG (reference sequence). The CDR3 DNA sequence: TGTGCCTCGTTGGGACAGAACTATGGCTACACCTTC. This gives the protein CASLGQNYGYTF.

This clone has only one observation. The chain combines TRBV7-2 with TRBJ2-7; D perhaps matches TRBD2 (6 bases). Between the trimmed V and J ends, which lost 0 bases and 1 base, there was a span of 16 bases. This CDR3 has 17 amino acids. Per the germline V gene, CDR1 is SGHTA and CDR2 is FQGNSA. In nucleotides, the CDR3 is TGTGCCAGCAGCTTAGCCGTTTATAGGGGACTGTCCTACGAGCAGTACTTC. This gives the protein CASSLAVYRGLSYEQYF.

The chain has TRBV7-7 and TRBJ2-5; 8 bases are a match to TRBD2. This CDR3 is built from 16 residues. With V trimmed by 5 bases and J by 1 base, 9 bases remained unmatched. Germline assignment: CDR1 SSHAT and CDR2 FNYEAQ (reference sequence). The CDR3 reads CASSPSGGAPQETQYF. CDR3 nucleotide sequence: TGTGCCAGCAGCCCCTCCGGGGGGGCACCCCAAGAGACCCAGTACTTC.

The chain combines TRBV7-2 with TRBJ1-5; no firm D call. This CDR3 contains 14 residues. Between the trimmed V and J ends, which lost 1 base and 3 bases, there was a span of 7 bases. CDR1 is SGHTA and CDR2 is FQGNSA in the germline V gene. The CDR3 DNA reads TGTGCCAGCAGCTTAGGCAGCTACAATCAGCCCCAGCATTTT. Translated: CASSLGSYNQPQHF.

The V and J genes are TRBV5-4 and TRBJ2-7; the D call may be TRBD1 or TRBD2 (6 bases each). Germline V lookup: CDR1 SGHNT, CDR2 YYREEE (reference sequence). The CDR3 contains 16 residues. V was pared by 4 bases and J by 5 bases, with 22 bases between. CDR3 region: CASSTRTGAVIDEQYF. The DNA for the CDR3 is TGTGCCAGCAGCACTCGTACGGGGGCGGTCATCGACGAGCAGTACTTC.

This clone was seen only a few times. The V call is TRBV27, the J call TRBJ2-7, with D uncertain. The CDR3 extends over 16 amino acids. Germline-derived CDR1 and CDR2 are MNHEY and SMNVEV (reference sequence). V shed 0 bases and J shed 3 bases, with 15 bases lying between them. CDR3 in DNA: TGTGCCAGCAGTTTATCGTCAGCCGGGTGGTTCTACGAGCAGTACTTC. This gives the protein CASSLSSAGWFYEQYF.

This chain connects TRBV7-2 to TRBJ2-7; D not certain. The CDR3 runs to 12 residues. Germline V gives CDR1 SGHTA, CDR2 FQGNSA. Trimming removed 0 bases at V and 7 bases at J, with 7 bases between. The CDR3 is CASSLAFREQYF. CDR3 coding DNA: TGTGCCAGCAGCTTAGCGTTCCGGGAGCAGTACTTC.

V and J are TRBV7-9 and TRBJ2-6; D gene uncertain. The CDR3 runs 15 residues. The germline V and J ends were trimmed by 5 bases and 0 bases, with 8 bases remaining between them. The germline CDR1 and CDR2 sequences are SEHNR and FQNEAQ (reference sequence). The CDR3 protein is CASSLASSGANVLTF. In nucleotides, the CDR3 is TGTGCCAGCAGCCTGGCGAGCTCTGGGGCCAACGTCCTGACTTTC.

A few counts support this clone. The gene calls are TRBV14 and TRBJ1-1; 7 nucleotides agree with TRBD1. The germline V gene encodes CDR1 SGHDN and CDR2 FVKESK. This CDR3 spans 15 amino acids. Germline trimming cut 3 bases from V and 3 bases from J; bases unmatched to any gene: 7. CDR3 sequence: CASSQLQGRYTEAFF. CDR3 nucleotide sequence: TGTGCCAGCAGCCAGCTACAGGGGAGATACACTGAAGCTTTCTTT.

The rearrangement links TRBV5-1 to TRBJ1-1; tentative D call: TRBD1 (6 bases). The germline V and J ends were trimmed by 0 bases and 2 bases, with 11 bases remaining between them. Germline V lookup: CDR1 SGHRS, CDR2 YFSETQ. The CDR3 length is 15 residues. CDR3 protein: CASSLGWGRNTEAFF. The CDR3 region has the DNA TGCGCCAGCAGCTTGGGTTGGGGGCGAAACACTGAAGCTTTCTTT. Looking up the rest from reference TRBV5-1 and TRBJ1-1 gives the full variable domain: KAGVTQTPRYLIKTRGQQVTLSCSPISGHRSVSWYQQTPGQGLQFLFEYFSETQRNKGNFPGRFSGRQFSNSRSEMNVSTLELGDSALYLCASSLGWGRNTEAFFGQGTRLTVV.